The rows below give T cell receptor beta chains drawn from one sample of a study of blood T cell repertoires in COVID-19. Measured with immunoSEQ multiplex PCR; TCRdb has only the in-frame clones, and not every one. The top ten hold more than 1% of the sample, which has about 330,000 clones, more than 75% seen once. The specimen sequenced was PBMCs or T cells enriched from blood (not recorded which). The receptors were gathered from a woman aged 25-40 years who had recovered from COVID-19. Both conserved end residues are part of each CDR3. A D gene is named only where the DNA matches it firmly. Only some rows state a clone size, as once, few, many or a class for expanded clones.

j_gene: TRBJ2-2
abundance: few
d_gene: TRBD1
v_gene: TRBV9
CDR3aa: CASSPTGGALGDTGELFF
CDR3nt: TGTGCCAGCAGCCCGACAGGGGGGGCACTCGGAGATACCGGGGAGCTGTTTTTT

j_gene: TRBJ2-4
abundance: once
d_gene: TRBD2
v_gene: TRBV3-1/TRBV3-2
CDR3aa: CASSPTGEGEAKNIQYF
CDR3nt: TGTGCCAGCAGCCCTACTGGGGAGGGTGAGGCCAAAAACATTCAGTACTTC

j_gene: TRBJ2-2
abundance: -
d_gene: -
v_gene: TRBV4-3
CDR3aa: CASSQKTRNTGELFF
CDR3nt: TGCGCCAGCAGCCAAAAAACTAGGAACACCGGGGAGCTGTTTTTT

j_gene: TRBJ2-5
abundance: -
d_gene: -
v_gene: TRBV5-4
CDR3aa: CASSSGSLGQETQYF
CDR3nt: TGTGCCAGCAGTTCGGGATCTCTCGGACAAGAGACCCAGTACTTC

j_gene: TRBJ2-7
abundance: once
d_gene: -
v_gene: TRBV2
CDR3aa: CASSEAQGGYEQYF
CDR3nt: TGTGCCAGCAGTGAAGCACAGGGTGGCTACGAGCAGTACTTC

j_gene: TRBJ2-5
abundance: -
d_gene: TRBD1
v_gene: TRBV7-2
CDR3aa: CASSSGQGVFGYF
CDR3nt: TGTGCCAGCAGTTCGGGACAGGGGGTATTTGGGTACTTC

j_gene: TRBJ2-7
abundance: -
d_gene: TRBD1
v_gene: TRBV29-1
CDR3aa: CSVEDTGTGGPYEQYF
CDR3nt: TGCAGCGTTGAAGATACCGGGACAGGGGGCCCCTACGAGCAGTACTTC

j_gene: TRBJ1-3
abundance: -
d_gene: -
v_gene: TRBV7-2
CDR3aa: CASSLVWGRGNTIYF
CDR3nt: TGTGCCAGCAGCTTAGTGTGGGGGCGGGGAAACACCATATATTTT

j_gene: TRBJ2-1
abundance: -
d_gene: TRBD2
v_gene: TRBV5-1
CDR3aa: CASSSGTSGGGSYNEQFF
CDR3nt: TGCGCCAGCAGCTCGGGGACTAGCGGGGGAGGCTCGTACAATGAGCAGTTCTTC

j_gene: TRBJ2-4
abundance: -
d_gene: -
v_gene: TRBV4-1
CDR3aa: CASSQVSQGRDIQYF
CDR3nt: TGCGCCAGCAGCCAAGTATCGCAGGGAAGGGACATTCAGTACTTC

j_gene: TRBJ1-1
abundance: once
d_gene: -
v_gene: TRBV3-1/TRBV3-2
CDR3aa: CASSRSGHLNTEAFF
CDR3nt: TGTGCCAGCAGCCGGTCGGGACACTTGAACACTGAAGCTTTCTTT

j_gene: TRBJ1-6
abundance: few
d_gene: -
v_gene: TRBV10-2
CDR3aa: CASSGDTGGTLHF
CDR3nt: TGCGCCAGCAGTGGGGACACGGGTGGAACCCTCCACTTT

j_gene: TRBJ2-3
abundance: -
d_gene: -
v_gene: TRBV5-6
CDR3aa: CASSLPAAPNTQYF
CDR3nt: TGTGCCAGCAGCTTGCCCGCAGCGCCCAATACGCAGTATTTT

j_gene: TRBJ2-5
abundance: -
d_gene: TRBD2
v_gene: TRBV3-1/TRBV3-2
CDR3aa: CASSQGLAGGAKTQYF
CDR3nt: TGTGCCAGCAGCCAGGGACTAGCGGGGGGGGCAAAGACCCAGTACTTC

j_gene: TRBJ2-7
abundance: -
d_gene: TRBD1
v_gene: TRBV15
CDR3aa: CATSRDTYRGGEQYF
CDR3nt: TGTGCCACCAGCAGAGATACCTACAGGGGCGGAGAGCAGTACTTC

j_gene: TRBJ1-2
abundance: -
d_gene: TRBD1
v_gene: TRBV3-1/TRBV3-2
CDR3aa: CASSQTRTGVGYTF
CDR3nt: TGTGCCAGCAGCCAGACCCGGACAGGGGTAGGCTACACCTTC

j_gene: TRBJ1-2
abundance: -
d_gene: -
v_gene: TRBV30
CDR3aa: CACPDRANNYGYTF
CDR3nt: TGTGCCTGCCCGGACAGAGCTAATAACTATGGCTACACCTTC

j_gene: TRBJ1-1
abundance: -
d_gene: -
v_gene: TRBV2
CDR3aa: CASSGRGNTEAFF
CDR3nt: TGTGCCAGCAGCGGACGGGGGAACACTGAAGCTTTCTTT

j_gene: TRBJ1-2
abundance: -
d_gene: TRBD1
v_gene: TRBV18
CDR3aa: CASSPQRTGVKGYTF
CDR3nt: TGTGCCAGCTCACCCCAGAGGACAGGGGTGAAAGGCTACACCTTC

j_gene: TRBJ1-6
abundance: -
d_gene: TRBD1
v_gene: TRBV19
CDR3aa: CASSIGQGANNSPLHF
CDR3nt: TGTGCCAGTAGTATCGGACAGGGGGCTAATAATTCACCCCTCCACTTT

j_gene: TRBJ2-1
abundance: -
d_gene: -
v_gene: TRBV5-1
CDR3aa: CASSLATGYEQFF
CDR3nt: TGCGCCAGCAGCTTGGCCACAGGGTATGAGCAGTTCTTC

j_gene: TRBJ1-4
abundance: -
d_gene: -
v_gene: TRBV10-1
CDR3aa: CASSESKGGHNEKLFF
CDR3nt: TGCGCCAGCAGTGAGTCGAAGGGTGGACATAATGAAAAACTGTTTTTT

j_gene: TRBJ1-2
abundance: -
d_gene: -
v_gene: TRBV6-5
CDR3aa: CASSYQHRVDYGYTF
CDR3nt: TGTGCCAGCAGTTACCAACACAGGGTCGACTATGGCTACACCTTC

j_gene: TRBJ1-2
abundance: -
d_gene: -
v_gene: TRBV29-1
CDR3aa: CSSEEGSYGYTF
CDR3nt: TGCAGCTCGGAGGAGGGCAGCTATGGCTACACCTTC

j_gene: TRBJ1-5
abundance: -
d_gene: -
v_gene: TRBV5-1
CDR3aa: CASSRGGGQPQHF
CDR3nt: TGCGCCAGCAGCAGGGGGGGTGGACAGCCCCAGCATTTT

j_gene: TRBJ2-3
abundance: -
d_gene: TRBD2
v_gene: TRBV3-1/TRBV3-2
CDR3aa: CASSQLAGRTDTQYF
CDR3nt: TGTGCCAGCAGCCAACTAGCGGGGCGCACAGATACGCAGTATTTT

j_gene: TRBJ2-2
abundance: -
d_gene: TRBD2
v_gene: TRBV5-6
CDR3aa: CASSLDQTGLAGLRGELFF
CDR3nt: TGTGCCAGCAGCTTGGACCAAACGGGACTAGCGGGACTCAGGGGGGAGCTGTTTTTT

j_gene: TRBJ2-5
abundance: -
d_gene: -
v_gene: TRBV19
CDR3aa: CASSAGFRAGETQYF
CDR3nt: TGTGCCAGTAGTGCCGGTTTCAGGGCGGGGGAGACCCAGTACTTC

j_gene: TRBJ2-3
abundance: -
d_gene: TRBD2
v_gene: TRBV6-2/TRBV6-3
CDR3aa: CASSYRGTSGGVDTQYF
CDR3nt: TGTGCCAGCAGTTACCGTGGGACTAGCGGGGGTGTAGATACGCAGTATTTT

j_gene: TRBJ1-5
abundance: -
d_gene: TRBD1
v_gene: TRBV18
CDR3aa: CASPSGGCQPQHF
CDR3nt: TGTGCCAGCCCGTCAGGGGGATGTCAGCCCCAGCATTTT

j_gene: TRBJ1-2
abundance: -
d_gene: -
v_gene: TRBV28
CDR3aa: CASSLLEPLANYGYTF
CDR3nt: TGTGCCAGCAGTTTATTAGAGCCCCTAGCTAACTATGGCTACACCTTC

j_gene: TRBJ1-2
abundance: -
d_gene: -
v_gene: TRBV28
CDR3aa: CASSYTFPTASYGYTF
CDR3nt: TGTGCCAGCAGCTACACCTTCCCGACAGCTAGCTATGGCTACACCTTC

j_gene: TRBJ1-1
abundance: -
d_gene: -
v_gene: TRBV6-4
CDR3aa: CASSDSYRNTEAFF
CDR3nt: TGTGCCAGCAGTGACTCGTACAGGAACACTGAAGCTTTCTTT

j_gene: TRBJ2-4
abundance: -
d_gene: TRBD1
v_gene: TRBV11-2
CDR3aa: CASSQLQGAWGVKNIQYF
CDR3nt: TGTGCCAGCAGCCAACTACAGGGGGCGTGGGGGGTCAAAAACATTCAGTACTTC

j_gene: TRBJ1-5
abundance: -
d_gene: -
v_gene: TRBV28
CDR3aa: CASRFDSAHSNQPQHF
CDR3nt: TGTGCCAGCAGATTTGACAGCGCTCATAGCAATCAGCCCCAGCATTTT

j_gene: TRBJ1-2
abundance: few
d_gene: -
v_gene: TRBV15
CDR3aa: CATSRVRQDPNTDYGYTF
CDR3nt: TGTGCCACCAGCAGAGTTCGACAGGACCCGAACACAGACTATGGCTACACCTTC

j_gene: TRBJ1-2
abundance: -
d_gene: -
v_gene: TRBV25-1
CDR3aa: CASSEGRDERGYTF
CDR3nt: TGTGCCAGCAGTGAGGGGAGGGATGAACGTGGCTACACCTTC

j_gene: TRBJ1-6
abundance: few
d_gene: TRBD1
v_gene: TRBV6-6
CDR3aa: CASRTGTDNSPLHF
CDR3nt: TGTGCCAGCAGGACGGGGACAGATAATTCACCCCTCCACTTT

j_gene: TRBJ2-1
abundance: -
d_gene: TRBD1
v_gene: TRBV6-5
CDR3aa: CASSYGTGGNNEQFF
CDR3nt: TGTGCCAGCAGTTATGGGACAGGGGGAAACAATGAGCAGTTCTTC

j_gene: TRBJ1-1
abundance: -
d_gene: -
v_gene: TRBV11-2
CDR3aa: CASNLVSTNEAFF
CDR3nt: TGTGCCAGCAATTTAGTGTCCACGAATGAAGCTTTCTTT

j_gene: TRBJ1-6
abundance: -
d_gene: -
v_gene: TRBV30
CDR3aa: CAWSAAGGGVAPLHF
CDR3nt: TGTGCCTGGAGCGCCGCTGGGGGAGGAGTGGCACCCCTCCACTTT

j_gene: TRBJ2-3
abundance: -
d_gene: -
v_gene: TRBV13
CDR3aa: CASSLDSRGRGTQYF
CDR3nt: TGTGCCAGCAGCTTAGACAGCAGGGGCAGGGGTACGCAGTATTTT

j_gene: TRBJ2-3
abundance: -
d_gene: TRBD2
v_gene: TRBV27
CDR3aa: CASSGGLAGGLSTDTQYF
CDR3nt: TGTGCCAGCAGTGGGGGACTAGCGGGGGGTCTTAGCACAGATACGCAGTATTTT

j_gene: TRBJ1-4
abundance: -
d_gene: -
v_gene: TRBV12-5
CDR3aa: CASGLVQGGTNEKLFF
CDR3nt: TGTGCTAGTGGTTTGGTTCAGGGAGGAACTAATGAAAAACTGTTTTTT

j_gene: TRBJ1-2
abundance: -
d_gene: -
v_gene: TRBV7-2
CDR3aa: CASSLNFLNYGYTF
CDR3nt: TGTGCCAGCAGCTTAAATTTCCTTAACTATGGCTACACCTTC

j_gene: TRBJ1-2
abundance: few
d_gene: -
v_gene: TRBV4-1
CDR3aa: CASSQDRGLRLTF
CDR3nt: TGCGCCAGCAGCCAAGATCGAGGGTTGAGACTCACCTTC

j_gene: TRBJ2-1
abundance: -
d_gene: -
v_gene: TRBV21-1
CDR3aa: CASRGDSNEQFF
CDR3nt: TGTGCCAGCAGGGGCGACAGCAATGAGCAGTTCTTC

j_gene: TRBJ2-7
abundance: -
d_gene: TRBD1
v_gene: TRBV9
CDR3aa: CASSAGAGGYEQYF
CDR3nt: TGTGCCAGCAGCGCAGGGGCAGGGGGATACGAGCAGTACTTC

j_gene: TRBJ2-1
abundance: once
d_gene: TRBD2
v_gene: TRBV4-2
CDR3aa: CASSQPSGGNNEQFF
CDR3nt: TGTGCCAGCAGCCAGCCTAGCGGGGGTAACAATGAGCAGTTCTTC

j_gene: TRBJ2-7
abundance: -
d_gene: TRBD2
v_gene: TRBV3-1/TRBV3-2
CDR3aa: CASSPRTSRSSYEQYF
CDR3nt: TGTGCCAGCAGCCCGCGGACTAGCCGCAGCTCCTACGAGCAGTACTTC

j_gene: TRBJ2-7
abundance: -
d_gene: TRBD1
v_gene: TRBV5-6
CDR3aa: CASSLVGGQGGYEQYF
CDR3nt: TGTGCCAGCAGCTTGGTCGGGGGACAGGGGGGCTACGAGCAGTACTTC

j_gene: TRBJ1-4
abundance: -
d_gene: -
v_gene: TRBV2
CDR3aa: CASSDQGWEKLFF
CDR3nt: TGTGCCAGCAGTGATCAGGGGTGGGAAAAACTGTTTTTT

j_gene: TRBJ2-2
abundance: once
d_gene: -
v_gene: TRBV10-3
CDR3aa: CAASQVSANTGELFF
CDR3nt: TGTGCCGCTAGTCAGGTTAGCGCGAACACCGGGGAGCTGTTTTTT

j_gene: TRBJ2-1
abundance: -
d_gene: -
v_gene: TRBV19
CDR3aa: CASSIGGLGNEQFF
CDR3nt: TGTGCCAGTAGTATCGGGGGGCTGGGGAATGAGCAGTTCTTC

j_gene: TRBJ2-3
abundance: -
d_gene: -
v_gene: TRBV5-1
CDR3aa: CASTPGASTDTQYF
CDR3nt: TGCGCCAGCACCCCAGGGGCTAGCACAGATACGCAGTATTTT

j_gene: TRBJ2-1
abundance: -
d_gene: -
v_gene: TRBV18
CDR3aa: CASSPRDSHEQFF
CDR3nt: TGTGCCAGCTCACCCCGGGACTCCCACGAGCAGTTCTTC

j_gene: TRBJ1-5
abundance: -
d_gene: TRBD1
v_gene: TRBV3-1/TRBV3-2
CDR3aa: CASSYRGGNQPQHF
CDR3nt: TGTGCCAGCAGCTACAGGGGGGGCAATCAGCCCCAGCATTTT